This T cell receptor beta chain was observed in a study of T cell responses to AZD1222 COVID-19 vaccine. A remark on this clone: Its specificity is unknown.

TCRdb's copy holds only in-frame clones and misses some; the assay was immunoSEQ multiplex PCR. The profile covers about 53,000 clones, with approximately 84% appearing a single time and roughly a quarter taken by the ten largest. The V gene lost 5 bases and the J gene lost 0 bases, with 11 bases spanning the gap. The germline CDR1 and CDR2 sequences are SGHTA and FQGNSA. This CDR3 spans 15 amino acids. Study findings and constraints: The reported proportion of spike-specific TCRs targeting unmutated variant regions was nearly half. It was only a handful of AZD1222 recipients who were seropositive at baseline.

The TCR sequence derives from an adult in good health. Sequencing was performed on peripheral blood, taken on day 0 of AZD1222 vaccination. This rearrangement joins TRBV7-2 to TRBJ1-5; weak D call: TRBD1 (5 bases). CDR3 DNA: TGTGCCAGCAGCCTGAGCAGGGTTAGCAATCAGCCCCAGCATTTT. Protein sequence: CASSLSRVSNQPQHF.